What follows are 29 T cell receptor beta chains derived from one specimen sequenced in a study of blood T cells in healthy people across ages. A second PCR, run for roughly 7 to 11 cycles, used a sample-barcoded 5' primer plus a J-beta primer mix. Via MiXCR, TCRdb re-called the 5' RACE reads, giving one row per CDR3 protein. The table records 1.5 million to 2 million distinct CDR3 sequences, roughly 32% of them present only once. The sequenced material came from blood. These receptors were collected from a woman aged 25 to 45 in good health.

This clonotype was seen only a few times. The chain has TRBV20-1 and TRBJ2-5; D remains unclear. The CDR3 consists of 10 residues. CDR1 DFQATT and CDR2 SNEGSKA come from the germline V gene (reference sequence). Trimming removed 3 bases at V and 4 bases at J, with 3 bases between. DNA of the CDR3: TGCAGTGCTAGTATAGAGACCCAGTACTTC. Its translation: CSASIETQYF.

This clonotype was observed at least ten times. The chain employs TRBV6-2 or TRBV6-3 and TRBJ1-2; tentatively, D is TRBD1 (5 bases). Germline-derived CDR1 and CDR2 are MNHEY and SVGEGT. The CDR3 has 12 residues. The V end lost 7 bases, the J end lost 2 bases, and 8 bases lay between the germline ends. The CDR3 coding sequence is TGTGCCAGCACCCAGGGAAACTATGGCTACACCTTC. Amino acids: CASTQGNYGYTF.

This clonotype was found a few times. The chain carries TRBV5-1 and TRBJ2-1; TRBD2 matches at 12 bases. The CDR3 is 15 amino acids. Germline V gene lookup returns CDR1 SGHRS and CDR2 YFSETQ. V was pared by 0 bases and J by 10 bases, with 5 bases of the junction left unmatched. The CDR3 protein is CASSLETSGSREQFF. Here the CDR3 DNA reads TGCGCCAGCAGCTTGGAGACTAGCGGGAGTCGGGAGCAGTTCTTC.

The sample holds a few counts of this clonotype. The chain links TRBV20-1 to TRBJ2-7, with D perhaps matching TRBD1 (6 bases). There are 13 residues in the CDR3. Trimming took 6 bases from V and 3 from J, leaving 15 bases between them. The V gene's germline CDR1 is DFQATT and CDR2 SNEGSKA (reference sequence). CDR3 sequence reads: CSAFVRGFYEQYF. CDR3 sequence (DNA): TGCAGTGCCTTCGTAAGGGGGTTCTACGAGCAGTACTTC.

The CDR3 is CASSLRLAGARGGETQYF. The CDR3 DNA reads TGTGCCAGCAGCTTGCGTCTAGCGGGGGCCCGGGGAGGGGAGACCCAGTACTTC. This chain joins TRBV5-6 and TRBJ2-5, with 10 nucleotides matching TRBD2. The germline gives CDR1 SGHDT, CDR2 YYEEEE. This CDR3 has 18 amino acids. The junction had 14 bases not matched to a gene; V was cut back by 1 base and J by 5 bases.

CDR3 nucleotides: TGCAGTGCCTTAAGTGGAGACAGGGGGCCAGAGACCCAGTACTTC. It specifies CSALSGDRGPETQYF. V and J are TRBV20-1 and TRBJ2-5, with TRBD1 identical over 10 bases. CDR1 is DFQATT, CDR2 SNEGSKA, per germline (reference sequence). The CDR3 is 15 residues long. After removal of 6 bases from V and 4 bases from J, the junction contained 11 bases not matched to a gene.

This clonotype showed up just a few times. The CDR3 DNA reads TGTGCCAGCAGTCAGGCTAGCGGAGGGGGAGAGACCCAGTACTTC. Encoded protein: CASSQASGGGETQYF. The chain joins TRBV28 to TRBJ2-5, with a tentative D call TRBD2 (7 bases). Trimming took off 5 bases at V and 4 bases at J, with 17 bases between the two ends. The CDR3 spans 15 residues. From germline, CDR1 is MDHEN and CDR2 SYDVKM.

This chain connects TRBV12-3 or TRBV12-4 to TRBJ2-3; D ambiguous. This CDR3 has 13 amino acids. The V and J ends lost 3 bases and 7 bases respectively, with 11 bases between them. The CDR3 DNA reads as TGTGCCAGCAGTTTCGTCGGTCACCATACGCAGTATTTT. Translated, it gives CASSFVGHHTQYF.

The genes are TRBV7-6 and TRBJ2-1, with TRBD2 identical over 8 bases. CDR3 size: 16 residues. The V gene's germline CDR1 is SGHVS and CDR2 FNYEAQ. V lost 5 bases and J lost 5; bases outside the gene matches: 11. The DNA for the CDR3 is TGTGCCAGCAGCCCTTCGGGACTAGTTAGCCACAATGAGCAGTTCTTC. Its protein is CASSPSGLVSHNEQFF.

The rearrangement links TRBV21-1 to TRBJ2-7; TRBD1 was called by the table and not checked on the DNA. TRBV21-1 is listed as a pseudogene. The length of the CDR3 is 15 residues. The CDR3 nucleotides read TGTGCCAGCAGCAAAAAGGGACAGGGGGCATCCGAGCAGTACTTC. Residues: CASSKKGQGASEQYF.

This sequence joins TRBV20-1 and TRBJ1-1; TRBD1 agrees at 7 bases. V dropped 6 bases and J dropped 7; count of bases not matched to a gene: 5. Germline loops: CDR1 DFQATT, CDR2 SNEGSKA (reference sequence). The CDR3 has 11 residues. The CDR3: CSARQGFEAFF. CDR3 sequence (DNA): TGCAGTGCGAGACAGGGATTTGAAGCTTTCTTT.

This clonotype has just a few counts. This chain connects TRBV30 to TRBJ1-1; tentatively, D is TRBD1 (6 bases). This CDR3 contains 13 residues. V shed 5 bases and J shed 1 base, with 11 bases lying between them. Germline V gene sequence: CDR1 GTSNPN, CDR2 SVGIG (reference sequence). The CDR3: CAWAQGGNTEAFF. Written as DNA, the CDR3 is TGTGCCTGGGCACAAGGGGGGAACACTGAAGCTTTCTTT.

V usage is TRBV3-1 and J usage is TRBJ2-3, with D unresolved. Per the germline V gene, CDR1 is LGHDT and CDR2 is YNNKEL (reference sequence). The CDR3 sequence is 14 residues long. The V end was cut by 4 bases, the J end by 4 bases, with 12 bases between. This chain's CDR3 is CASSPLSFPDTQYF. Written as DNA, the CDR3 is TGTGCCAGCAGCCCACTTAGCTTCCCAGATACGCAGTATTTT.

This clonotype was detected a few times. The rearrangement joins TRBV27 to TRBJ2-7; 7 bases map to TRBD2. CDR3 length: 16 amino acids. Unmatched junction bases numbered 20, after V lost 10 bases and J lost 5 bases. CDR1 is MNHEY and CDR2 is SMNVEV in the germline V gene (reference sequence). For the CDR3, the DNA is TGTGCCACCATAGCCACGTCTGTGGCGGGAGCCCACGAGCAGTACTTC. It translates to CATIATSVAGAHEQYF.

V is TRBV7-2 and J is TRBJ2-7, with D perhaps TRBD1 (5 bases). V lost 2 bases to trimming and J lost 6 bases, with 14 bases between them. The CDR3 sequence is 14 residues long. CDR1 SGHTA and CDR2 FQGNSA come from the germline V gene. The CDR3 region is CASSLRAGQVEQYF. CDR3 coding DNA: TGTGCCAGCAGCTTAAGGGCAGGGCAGGTCGAGCAGTACTTC.

This clonotype was observed a handful of times. The chain combines TRBV20-1 with TRBJ1-5; 8 bases map to TRBD1. With 2 bases clipped from V and 7 bases from J, the junction kept 10 bases outside the gene matches. This CDR3 is 15 amino acids long. Germline CDR1 and CDR2: DFQATT and SNEGSKA (reference sequence). CDR3 residues: CSARLSGGTEQPQHF. The CDR3 nucleotides are TGCAGTGCTAGATTATCAGGGGGCACGGAGCAGCCCCAGCATTTT.

The chain joins TRBV15 to TRBJ1-2; D unresolved. The CDR3 is 12 residues long. Trimming took 8 bases from V and 8 from J, leaving 15 bases between them. CDR1 LNHNV and CDR2 YYDKDF come from the germline V gene (reference sequence). CDR3 sequence reads: CATGLRESGYTF. The CDR3 nucleotides read TGTGCCACCGGACTTAGGGAGAGCGGCTACACCTTC.

This chain links TRBV5-1 with TRBJ2-3; D gene ambiguous. Per germline, CDR1 SGHRS and CDR2 YFSETQ. The CDR3 has 14 amino acids. V lost 6 bases and J lost 2, with 13 bases in between. CDR3 residues: CASKSHPDTDTQYF. CDR3 in DNA: TGCGCCAGCAAAAGCCACCCGGACACAGATACGCAGTATTTT.

The chain couples TRBV5-1 to TRBJ1-1; D gene unclear. V dropped 7 bases and J dropped 3 bases, with 19 bases sitting between them. The CDR3 has 15 amino acids. Germline CDR1 SGHRS, CDR2 YFSETQ. This CDR3 reads CASARRAGSDTEAFF. CDR3 sequence (DNA): TGCGCCAGCGCCCGAAGGGCGGGGAGTGACACTGAAGCTTTCTTT. Drawing the rest from reference TRBV5-1 and TRBJ1-1, the complete variable domain is KAGVTQTPRYLIKTRGQQVTLSCSPISGHRSVSWYQQTPGQGLQFLFEYFSETQRNKGNFPGRFSGRQFSNSRSEMNVSTLELGDSALYLCASARRAGSDTEAFFGQGTRLTVV.

This clonotype was counted only a few times. The V call is TRBV12-3 or TRBV12-4, the J call TRBJ1-5; perhaps TRBD1 as D (6 bases). The CDR3 length is 17 residues. V lost 4 bases, J lost 0 bases, and 16 bases lay in between. CDR3 region: CASSYLGGQLSNQPQHF. In nucleotides, the CDR3 is TGTGCCAGCAGTTACCTTGGGGGGCAGCTTAGCAATCAGCCCCAGCATTTT.

Concerning this clonotype itself: Mismatch with germline at one junction end may stem from a read error. V gene TRBV5-4 combines with J gene TRBJ1-2; TRBD1 aligns across 8 bases. Germline CDR1 SGHNT, CDR2 YYREEE (reference sequence). CDR3 length equals 17 residues. The CDR3 is CASSLLTGTGSSYGYTF. CDR3 bases: TGCGCCAGCAGCTTACTAACCGGGACAGGATCTTCCTATGGCTACACCTTC. Full variable domain (remainder filled in from reference TRBV5-4 and TRBJ1-2): ETGVTQSPTHLIKTRGQQVTLRCSSQSGHNTVSWYQQALGQGPQFIFQYYREEENGRGNFPPRFSGLQFPNYSSELNVNALELDDSALYLCASSLLTGTGSSYGYTFGSGTRLTVV.

Here the CDR3 reads CASSQALSDEEIKGGKLFF. DNA of the CDR3: TGCGCCAGCAGCCAAGCCCTCTCCGACGAGGAAATCAAAGGAGGAAAACTGTTTTTT. The chain recombines TRBV4-1 with TRBJ1-4; D not resolved. The V end lost 1 base, the J end lost 10 bases, and 28 bases lay between the germline ends. The CDR3 runs 19 residues. CDR1 and CDR2 from the germline V gene are MGHRA and YSYEKL.

This clonotype occurred many times. The chain uses TRBV5-4 and TRBJ2-1; 12 bases are a match to TRBD2. The CDR3 is 17 amino acids. With 1 base clipped from V and 7 bases from J, the junction kept 9 bases outside the gene matches. CDR1 is SGHNT and CDR2 is YYREEE in the germline V gene (reference sequence). The CDR3 sequence is CASSLSRLAGERNEQFF. The DNA of the CDR3 is TGTGCCAGCAGCTTGTCAAGACTAGCGGGGGAGAGAAATGAGCAGTTCTTC.

The rearrangement links TRBV12-3 or TRBV12-4 to TRBJ2-7; TRBD1 is a possible D gene (7 bases). This CDR3 is 15 amino acids long. V lost 5 bases, J lost 6 bases, and 20 bases lay in between. The CDR3 here is CASSLTGTAGGEQYF. Here the CDR3 DNA reads TGTGCCAGCAGTCTCACGGGGACAGCGGGCGGCGAGCAGTACTTC.

The chain is built from TRBV10-3 and TRBJ2-7; D possibly corresponds to TRBD2 (5 bases). Germline CDR1 reads ENHRY; CDR2 reads SYGVKD. V was pared by 3 bases and J by 3 bases, with 12 bases between. This CDR3 comprises 14 residues. CDR3 amino acids: CAISDPGYNYEQYF. The CDR3 nucleotides read TGTGCCATCAGTGATCCGGGATACAACTACGAGCAGTACTTC.

This clonotype occurred many times. This rearrangement joins TRBV27 to TRBJ2-7, with TRBD1 identical over 8 bases. Per germline, CDR1 MNHEY and CDR2 SMNVEV (reference sequence). The CDR3 has 17 residues. The junction had 13 bases not matched to a gene; V was cut back by 3 bases and J by 3 bases. The CDR3 DNA follows: TGTGCCAGCAGTTTCATCGGACAGGGTAATTGGTACTACGAGCAGTACTTC. Translating it yields CASSFIGQGNWYYEQYF.

The chain employs TRBV5-1 and TRBJ1-1; D is possibly TRBD1 (6 bases). The V and J ends lost 0 bases and 1 base respectively, with 10 bases between them. This CDR3 has 15 amino acids. Per the germline V gene, CDR1 is SGHRS and CDR2 is YFSETQ. The CDR3 coding sequence is TGCGCCAGCAGCTTGGAGTTAGGGGGGAACACTGAAGCTTTCTTT. The encoded protein is CASSLELGGNTEAFF.

The chain combines TRBV9 with TRBJ1-1, with 7 nucleotides matching TRBD1. Germline lookup yields CDR1 SGDLS and CDR2 YYNGEE. The CDR3 length is 16 residues. Germline trimming cut 0 bases from V and 4 bases from J; bases unmatched to any gene: 9. The CDR3 bases are TGTGCCAGCAGCGTAGGTCCACAGGGGAGGGGCACTGAAGCTTTCTTT. Translating it yields CASSVGPQGRGTEAFF.

The V gene is TRBV25-1, the J gene TRBJ2-5; 9 nucleotides line up with TRBD2. CDR3 size: 14 residues. J gave up 2 bases and V 6 bases, and 4 bases lay outside the gene matches. Per the germline V gene, CDR1 is MGHDK and CDR2 is SYGVNS. Written as DNA, the CDR3 is TGTGCCAGCAGGAAGACTAGCGGACAAGAGACCCAGTACTTC. Protein product: CASRKTSGQETQYF.